Listed below are T cell receptor beta chains from one sample, sequenced in a study of T-cell memory formation after mild COVID-19. TCRdb reprocessed the 5' RACE reads via MiXCR and lists one record per CDR3 protein. Here the sample spans fewer than 400,000 distinct CDR3 sequences, 13% being singletons. Material for sequencing was PBMCs or a T cell subset sorted from them (not recorded which). The origin of the receptors is a man aged 18-30 years who had mild COVID-19 (a few samples of this study predate the infection). Cell type and time point are not known. Each CDR3 is given with its conserved first and last residue. The order of the fields is D gene, clone size, J gene, V gene, CDR3 protein, CDR3 DNA. A D gene is named only where the DNA matches it firmly. Some rows have no size entry. The others give once, few or many, or a class for an expanded clone.

>-|-|TRBJ1-5|TRBV5-1
CASSLIGGSNQPQHF
TGCGCCAGCAGCTTGATCGGGGGAAGCAATCAGCCCCAGCATTTT
>-|few|TRBJ1-1|TRBV4-3
CASSQDGTSYGAFF
TGCGCCAGCAGCCAAGATGGAACCTCTTATGGGGCTTTCTTT
>TRBD2|many|TRBJ2-5|TRBV5-8
CASSLGQRGRRETQYF
TGTGCCAGCAGCTTGGGCCAGCGGGGACGAAGAGAGACCCAGTACTTC
>TRBD1|few|TRBJ1-5|TRBV4-1
CASSPKPQRTGDNHPQHF
TGCGCCAGCAGCCCCAAGCCCCAGAGGACAGGGGATAATCATCCCCAGCATTTT
>-|few|TRBJ1-5|TRBV5-1
CASSLAGSGNQPQHF
TGCGCCAGCAGCTTAGCAGGGTCGGGCAATCAGCCCCAGCATTTT
>TRBD2|-|TRBJ2-4|TRBV30
CAWSGTSDSGIQYF
TGTGCCTGGAGTGGTACTAGCGACTCCGGCATTCAGTACTTC
>TRBD1|-|TRBJ1-6|TRBV7-9
CASSYPREGAVSPLHF
TGTGCCAGCAGCTACCCCAGGGAGGGGGCTGTTTCACCCCTCCACTTT
>TRBD1|-|TRBJ1-1|TRBV6-2/TRBV6-3
CASRWDRGKGNTEAFF
TGTGCCAGCAGATGGGACAGGGGCAAAGGGAACACTGAAGCTTTCTTT
>TRBD2|-|TRBJ2-5|TRBV5-5
CASSPLSGGLKTQYF
TGTGCCAGCAGCCCGCTTAGCGGGGGGTTGAAGACCCAGTACTTC
>-|few|TRBJ1-2|TRBV19
CASSARDRINYGYTF
TGTGCCAGTAGTGCCCGGGACCGCATTAACTATGGCTACACCTTC
>TRBD1|-|TRBJ1-4|TRBV20-1
CSANVGQVGGEKLFF
TGCAGTGCCAACGTGGGACAGGTAGGAGGTGAAAAACTGTTTTTT
>-|-|TRBJ1-1|TRBV6-5
CASSYSWMNTEAFF
TGTGCCAGCAGTTACTCGTGGATGAACACTGAAGCTTTCTTT
>-|-|TRBJ2-7|TRBV7-8
CASSFGTYIYEQYF
TGTGCCAGCAGCTTCGGGACTTATATCTACGAGCAGTACTTC
>TRBD1|many|TRBJ1-1|TRBV7-2
CASSLSSPSGTGYGTEAFF
TGTGCCAGCAGCTTATCCTCACCGTCCGGGACAGGGTATGGCACTGAAGCTTTCTTT
>TRBD2|-|TRBJ2-5|TRBV4-3
CASSQDRLARGTQYF
TGCGCCAGCAGCCAAGACAGACTAGCGCGAGGGACCCAGTACTTC
>TRBD2|-|TRBJ2-1|TRBV5-4
CASSSADFSGGRSSYNEQFF
TGTGCCAGCAGCTCAGCCGATTTTAGCGGGGGCCGCAGCTCCTACAATGAGCAGTTCTTC
>-|few|TRBJ2-1|TRBV12-3/TRBV12-4
CASSPVTGYLSYNEQFF
TGTGCCAGCAGTCCGGTGACAGGCTACCTTTCCTACAATGAGCAGTTCTTC
>-|few|TRBJ2-3|TRBV7-2
CASSLGFILRGLGDTQYF
TGTGCCAGCAGCTTAGGCTTCATATTGCGGGGTTTGGGAGATACGCAGTATTTT
>TRBD2|-|TRBJ2-7|TRBV10-3
CAIRTSGGSYEQYF
TGTGCCATCAGGACTAGCGGGGGCTCCTACGAGCAGTACTTC
>TRBD1|-|TRBJ1-4|TRBV27
CASSEDRAGEKLFF
TGTGCCAGCAGTGAAGACAGGGCGGGAGAAAAACTGTTTTTT
>-|many|TRBJ2-5|TRBV5-1
CASSLYGGQETQYF
TGCGCCAGCAGCTTGTATGGGGGTCAAGAGACCCAGTACTTC
>TRBD2|-|TRBJ2-1|TRBV27
CASNNREGTAYNEQFF
TGTGCCAGCAACAATCGGGAGGGGACGGCCTACAATGAGCAGTTCTTC
>-|few|TRBJ1-1|TRBV6-5
CASSKGTEAFF
TGTGCCAGCAGCAAAGGCACTGAAGCTTTCTTT
>-|-|TRBJ1-1|TRBV10-3
CAISSSGPLNTEAFF
-
>-|few|TRBJ2-2|TRBV7-7
CASSLDRSTGELFF
TGTGCCAGCAGCTTGGACAGAAGCACCGGGGAGCTGTTTTTT
>-|-|TRBJ1-1|TRBV6-4
CASRGAGVTEAFF
TGTGCCAGCAGAGGGGCAGGGGTCACTGAAGCTTTCTTT
>-|many|TRBJ2-5|TRBV19
CASSQGLFQETQYF
TGTGCCAGTAGCCAGGGGCTTTTCCAAGAGACCCAGTACTTC
>-|few|TRBJ1-2|TRBV5-1
CASSFFPGNFQGYGYTF
TGCGCCAGCAGCTTCTTCCCCGGAAATTTTCAGGGTTATGGCTACACCTTC
>TRBD1|few|TRBJ1-1|TRBV5-1
CASSPTRRGRWNTEAFF
TGCGCCAGCAGCCCAACCCGGAGGGGGCGATGGAACACTGAAGCTTTCTTT
>-|few|TRBJ2-1|TRBV4-1
CASSLLPPETSYNEQFF
TGCGCCAGCAGCCTCCTTCCCCCGGAAACCTCCTACAATGAGCAGTTCTTC
>-|-|TRBJ1-2|TRBV7-9
CASSLDTGLGGYTF
TGTGCCAGCAGCTTAGATACGGGTCTCGGAGGCTACACCTTC
>TRBD1|many|TRBJ2-7|TRBV11-2
CASSLGETGVSYEQYF
TGTGCCAGCAGCTTAGGCGAGACAGGGGTCTCCTACGAGCAGTACTTC
>TRBD2|few|TRBJ2-4|TRBV10-3
CATSQNSGGGDIQYF
TGTGCCACGAGTCAGAATAGCGGGGGTGGGGACATTCAGTACTTC
>-|many|TRBJ2-1|TRBV5-1
CASSLPSPGTYNEQFF
TGCGCCAGCAGCCTTCCATCCCCAGGGACCTACAATGAGCAGTTCTTC
>-|few|TRBJ1-4|TRBV7-3
CASSLKPVMGKLFF
TGTGCCAGCAGCTTAAAACCAGTAATGGGGAAACTGTTTTTT
>TRBD2|-|TRBJ2-7|TRBV20-1
CSALPGLADSYEQYF
TGCAGTGCTTTGCCGGGACTAGCGGATTCATACGAGCAGTACTTC